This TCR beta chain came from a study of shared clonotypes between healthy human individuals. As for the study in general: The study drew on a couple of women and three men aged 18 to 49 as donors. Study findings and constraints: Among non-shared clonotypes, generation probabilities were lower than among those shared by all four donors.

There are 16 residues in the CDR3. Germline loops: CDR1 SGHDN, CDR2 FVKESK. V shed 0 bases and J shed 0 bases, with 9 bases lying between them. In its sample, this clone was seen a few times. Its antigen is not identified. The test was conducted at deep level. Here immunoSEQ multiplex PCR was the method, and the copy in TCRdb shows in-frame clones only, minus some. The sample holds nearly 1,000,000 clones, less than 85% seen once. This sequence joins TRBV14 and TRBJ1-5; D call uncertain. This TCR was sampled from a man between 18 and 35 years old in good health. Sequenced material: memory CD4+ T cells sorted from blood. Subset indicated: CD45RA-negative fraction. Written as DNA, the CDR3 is TGTGCCAGCAGCCAAGAGTGGCAGGATAGCAATCAGCCCCAGCATTTT. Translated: CASSQEWQDSNQPQHF. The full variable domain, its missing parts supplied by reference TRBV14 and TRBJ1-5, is EAGVTQFPSHSVIEKGQTVTLRCDPISGHDNLYWYRRVMGKEIKFLLHFVKESKQDESGMPNNRFLAERTGGTYSTLKVQPAELEDSGVYFCASSQEWQDSNQPQHFGDGTRLSIL.